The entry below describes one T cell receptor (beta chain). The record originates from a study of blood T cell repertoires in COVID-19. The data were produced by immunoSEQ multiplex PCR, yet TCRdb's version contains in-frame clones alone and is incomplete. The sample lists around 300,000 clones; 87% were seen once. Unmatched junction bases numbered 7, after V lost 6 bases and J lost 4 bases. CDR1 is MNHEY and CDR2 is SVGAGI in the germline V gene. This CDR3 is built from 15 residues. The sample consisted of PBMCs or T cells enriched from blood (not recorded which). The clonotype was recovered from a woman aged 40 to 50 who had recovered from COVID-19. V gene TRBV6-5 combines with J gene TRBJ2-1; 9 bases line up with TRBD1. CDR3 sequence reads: CASSPGTGTYNEQFF. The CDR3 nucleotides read TGTGCCAGCAGCCCCGGGACAGGGACTTACAATGAGCAGTTCTTC.